A single sample gave rise to the 8 T cell receptor beta chains below, sequenced in a study of post-analysis software for immune sequencing data. Unique molecular identifiers were built into the TCR beta cDNA libraries. TCRdb re-analysed the PCR reads in MiXCR, keeping a single row per CDR3 protein. The sample includes some 690,000 distinct CDR3 sequences, 55% to 70% of them seen just once. General observations from the study: Patients had higher frequencies than controls of five TRBV segments, including TRBV5-6, TRBV5-1 and TRBV20-1.

Antigens for these TCRs are unknown. The source material was blood. These receptors originate from a girl aged 2-10 years with multiple sclerosis.

The count of this clonotype is one. The J gene is TRBJ1-1, the V gene TRBV4-1; D not certain. Germline lookup yields CDR1 MGHRA and CDR2 YSYEKL. The ends were cut back, 0 bases at V and 6 bases at J, with 14 bases in the middle. This CDR3 spans 15 amino acids. The DNA for the CDR3 is TGCGCCAGCAGCCAAGAGCCAGCGCTCAACGCTGAAGCTTTCTTT. It encodes CASSQEPALNAEAFF.

This rearrangement joins TRBV7-2 to TRBJ2-6; D is uncertain. The V end was cut by 4 bases, the J end by 0 bases, with 10 bases between. The CDR3 consists of 16 residues. The germline CDR1 and CDR2 sequences are SGHTA and FQGNSA. CDR3 bases: TGTGCCAGCAGCTCCGCGCCAGACTCTGGGGCCAACGTCCTGACTTTC. It yields the protein CASSSAPDSGANVLTF.

The rearrangement uses TRBV29-1 and TRBJ2-6; weak D call: TRBD1 (6 bases). The CDR3 has 15 residues. Germline V gives CDR1 SQVTM, CDR2 ANQGSEA. The V and J ends lost 4 bases and 1 base respectively, with 11 bases between them. DNA for the CDR3: TGCAGCGTTGCTGACAGGTCTTCTGGGGCCAACGTCCTGACTTTC. Translating gives CSVADRSSGANVLTF. The full variable domain, rest sourced from reference TRBV29-1 and TRBJ2-6, is SAVISQKPSRDICQRGTSLTIQCQVDSQVTMMFWYRQQPGQSLTLIATANQGSEATYESGFVIDKFPISRPNLTFSTLTVSNMSPEDSSIYLCSVADRSSGANVLTFGAGSRLTVL.

V usage is TRBV19 and J usage is TRBJ2-1; tentatively, D is TRBD2 (7 bases). This CDR3 region has 16 residues. In germline, CDR1 is LNHDA, CDR2 SQIVND (reference sequence). Trimming took off 8 bases at V and 7 bases at J, with 24 bases between the two ends. The CDR3 coding sequence is TGTGCCAGTCGGAGCGTTATGGGGGGGCCTATGAATGAGCAGTTCTTC. Protein: CASRSVMGGPMNEQFF.

The chain has TRBV5-1 and TRBJ2-5; 8 bases fit TRBD1. CDR1 SGHRS and CDR2 YFSETQ come from the germline V gene. This CDR3 spans 16 amino acids. Trimming cost V 4 bases and J 5 bases; bases outside gene matches: 13. CDR3: CASSAQAGQGWETQYF. The CDR3 DNA is TGCGCCAGCAGCGCCCAAGCCGGACAGGGTTGGGAGACCCAGTACTTC.

This clonotype turned up a few times. The V and J genes are TRBV6-5 and TRBJ2-3; 10 bases agree with TRBD2. The V gene's germline CDR1 is MNHEY and CDR2 SVGAGI. This CDR3 region has 14 residues. J lost 6 bases, V lost 5 bases, and 5 bases had no gene match. This CDR3 is CASSSGRGVDTQYF. Written as DNA, the CDR3 is TGTGCCAGCAGTAGCGGGAGGGGTGTGGATACGCAGTATTTT.

The chain employs TRBV7-6 and TRBJ2-7; D gene ambiguous. The V gene's germline CDR1 is SGHVS and CDR2 FNYEAQ. The CDR3 sequence is 14 residues long. V lost 5 bases and J 2 bases, leaving 13 bases between the germline ends. Here the CDR3 DNA reads TGTGCCAGCAGCAACTTAGGAGTAGCCTACGAGCAGTACTTC. Protein: CASSNLGVAYEQYF.

The gene calls are TRBV7-8 and TRBJ2-3, with 15 bases identical to TRBD2. Germline V gene sequence: CDR1 SGHVS, CDR2 FQNEAQ. The J segment lost 1 base and the V segment lost 9 bases, leaving 8 bases of the junction unmatched. The CDR3 consists of 17 residues. The CDR3 nucleotides are TGTGCCAGTGGATGGACTAGCGGGGGGGCCCGCACAGATACGCAGTATTTT. Its translation: CASGWTSGGARTDTQYF. Variable domain in full (rest from reference TRBV7-8 and TRBJ2-3): GAGVSQSPRYKVAKRGQDVALRCDPISGHVSLFWYQQALGQGPEFLTYFQNEAQLDKSGLPSDRFFAERPEGSVSTLKIQRTQQEDSAVYLCASGWTSGGARTDTQYFGPGTRLTVL.